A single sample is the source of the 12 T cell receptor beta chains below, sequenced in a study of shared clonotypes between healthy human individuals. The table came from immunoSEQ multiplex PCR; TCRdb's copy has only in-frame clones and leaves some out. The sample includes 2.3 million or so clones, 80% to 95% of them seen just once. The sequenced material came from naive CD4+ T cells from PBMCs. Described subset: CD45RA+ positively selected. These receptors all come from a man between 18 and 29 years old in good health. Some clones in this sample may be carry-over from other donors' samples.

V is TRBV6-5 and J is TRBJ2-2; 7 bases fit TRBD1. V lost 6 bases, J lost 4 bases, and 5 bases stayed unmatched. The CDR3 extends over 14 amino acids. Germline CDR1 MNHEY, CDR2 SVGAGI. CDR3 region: CASSGQVGTGELFF. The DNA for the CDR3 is TGTGCCAGCAGCGGACAGGTCGGCACCGGGGAGCTGTTTTTT.

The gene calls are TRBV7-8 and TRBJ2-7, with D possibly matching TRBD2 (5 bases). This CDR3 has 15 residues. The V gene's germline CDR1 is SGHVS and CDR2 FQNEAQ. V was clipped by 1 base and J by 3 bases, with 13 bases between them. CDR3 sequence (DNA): TGTGCCAGCAGCTTAGGGGCAGGACTCGTCTACGAGCAGTACTTC. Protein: CASSLGAGLVYEQYF.

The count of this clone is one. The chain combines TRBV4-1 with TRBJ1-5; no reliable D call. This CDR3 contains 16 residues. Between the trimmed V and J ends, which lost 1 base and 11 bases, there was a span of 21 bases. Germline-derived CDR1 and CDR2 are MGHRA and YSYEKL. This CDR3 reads CASSQAWKNPSVAQHF. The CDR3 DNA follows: TGCGCCAGCAGCCAAGCCTGGAAGAACCCATCAGTGGCCCAGCATTTT.

The CDR3 DNA reads as TGTGCCAGCAGCCGGAATTGGGGGCGTGGGAACACTGAAGCTTTCTTT. Translated: CASSRNWGRGNTEAFF. The chain uses TRBV7-8 and TRBJ1-1, with TRBD1 as a possible D gene (6 bases). CDR3 length equals 16 residues. V was cut by 5 bases and J by 1 base, with 17 bases left in between. Germline CDR1 reads SGHVS; CDR2 reads FQNEAQ.

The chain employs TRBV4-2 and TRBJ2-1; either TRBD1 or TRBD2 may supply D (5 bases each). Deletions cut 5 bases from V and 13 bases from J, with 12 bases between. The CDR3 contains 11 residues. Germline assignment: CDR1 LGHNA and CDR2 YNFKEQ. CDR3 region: CASSYEGFQFF. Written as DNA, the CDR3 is TGTGCCAGCAGCTATGAGGGGTTTCAGTTCTTC.

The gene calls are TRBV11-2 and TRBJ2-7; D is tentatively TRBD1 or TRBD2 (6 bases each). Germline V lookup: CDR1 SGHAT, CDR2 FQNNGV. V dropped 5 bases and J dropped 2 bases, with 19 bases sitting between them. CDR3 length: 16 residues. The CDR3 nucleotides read TGTGCCAGCAGCCCTGTGGGGCGGGACACGCCCTACGAGCAGTACTTC. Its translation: CASSPVGRDTPYEQYF. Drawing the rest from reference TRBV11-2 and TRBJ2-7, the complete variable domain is EAGVAQSPRYKIIEKRQSVAFWCNPISGHATLYWYQQILGQGPKLLIQFQNNGVVDDSQLPKDRFSAERLKGVDSTLKIQPAKLEDSAVYLCASSPVGRDTPYEQYFGPGTRLTVT.

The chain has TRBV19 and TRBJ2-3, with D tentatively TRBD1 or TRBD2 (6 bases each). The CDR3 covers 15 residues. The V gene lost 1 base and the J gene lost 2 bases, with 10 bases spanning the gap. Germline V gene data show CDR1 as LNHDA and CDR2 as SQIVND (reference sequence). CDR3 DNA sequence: TGTGCCAGTAGTATAGGTGGGGGGCTCACAGATACGCAGTATTTT. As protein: CASSIGGGLTDTQYF.

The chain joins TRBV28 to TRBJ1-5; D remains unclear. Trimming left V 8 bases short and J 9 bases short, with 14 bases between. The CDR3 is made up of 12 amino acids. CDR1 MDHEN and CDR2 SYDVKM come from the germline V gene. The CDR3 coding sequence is TGTGCCAGCCAAGAGTACGGACTGCCCCAGCATTTT. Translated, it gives CASQEYGLPQHF.

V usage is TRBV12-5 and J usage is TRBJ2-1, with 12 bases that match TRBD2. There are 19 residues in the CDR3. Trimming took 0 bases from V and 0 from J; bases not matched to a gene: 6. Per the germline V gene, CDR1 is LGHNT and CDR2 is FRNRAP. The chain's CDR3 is CASGLVASGRASSYNEQFF. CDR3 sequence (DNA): TGTGCTAGTGGTTTGGTGGCTAGCGGGAGGGCCAGCTCCTACAATGAGCAGTTCTTC.

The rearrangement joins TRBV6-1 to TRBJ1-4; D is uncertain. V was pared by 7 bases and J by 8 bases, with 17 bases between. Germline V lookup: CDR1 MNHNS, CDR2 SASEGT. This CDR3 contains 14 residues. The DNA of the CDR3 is TGTGCCAGCACACGGACTCCCGAGGGCGAAAAACTGTTTTTT. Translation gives CASTRTPEGEKLFF.

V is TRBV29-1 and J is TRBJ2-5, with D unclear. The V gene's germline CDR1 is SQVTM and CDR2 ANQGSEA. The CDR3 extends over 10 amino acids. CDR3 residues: CSVLGETQYF. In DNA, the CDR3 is TGCAGTGTCTTGGGAGAGACCCAGTACTTC.

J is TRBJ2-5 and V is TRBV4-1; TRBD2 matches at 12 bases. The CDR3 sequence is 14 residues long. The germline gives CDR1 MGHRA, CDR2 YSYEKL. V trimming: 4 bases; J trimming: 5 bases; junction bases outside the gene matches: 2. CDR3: CASSPTSGRETQYF. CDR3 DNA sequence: TGCGCCAGCAGCCCCACTAGCGGGAGGGAGACCCAGTACTTC.